This T cell receptor beta chain stems from a study of cytomegalovirus exposure and HLA in healthy donors. Study overall: HLA-typed donors were the source of some 80 million unique TCRs, which an early data release held.

The PCR contained 60 Vbeta and 13 Jbeta primers. Clones were read by immunoSEQ multiplex PCR, and TCRdb kept only the in-frame ones, dropping some. The sample consists of about 130,000 clones, around four fifths of them appearing once. This clone was observed a single time. Per germline, CDR1 LNHDA and CDR2 SQIVND (reference sequence). V lost 5 bases and J lost 8; bases outside the gene matches: 4. This CDR3 comprises 14 residues. Sequenced input: PBMCs. The receptor was isolated from a boy between 10 and 17 years old in good health and CMV-seronegative. The V and J genes are TRBV19 and TRBJ2-4; TRBD2 matches 12 bases. CDR3 nucleotide sequence: TGTGCCAGTAGTTCGACTAGCGGGAGTGACATTCAGTACTTC. It codes for CASSSTSGSDIQYF.